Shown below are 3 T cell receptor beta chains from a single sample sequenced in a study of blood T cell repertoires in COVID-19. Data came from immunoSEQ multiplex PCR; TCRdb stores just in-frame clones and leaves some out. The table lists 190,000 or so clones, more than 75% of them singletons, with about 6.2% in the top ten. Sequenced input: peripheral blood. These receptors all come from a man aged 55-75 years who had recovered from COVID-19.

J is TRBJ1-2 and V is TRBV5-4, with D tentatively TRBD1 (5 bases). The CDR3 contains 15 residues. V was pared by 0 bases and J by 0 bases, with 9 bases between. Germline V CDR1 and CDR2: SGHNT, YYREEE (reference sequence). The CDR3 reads CASSLAGGANYGYTF. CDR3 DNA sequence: TGTGCCAGCAGCTTGGCCGGGGGAGCTAACTATGGCTACACCTTC.

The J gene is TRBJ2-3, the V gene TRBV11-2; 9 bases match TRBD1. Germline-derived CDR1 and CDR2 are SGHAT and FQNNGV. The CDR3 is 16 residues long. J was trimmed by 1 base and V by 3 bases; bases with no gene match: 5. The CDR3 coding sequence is TGTGCCAGCAGCTTTACCGGGACAGGGCGCACAGATACGCAGTATTTT. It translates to CASSFTGTGRTDTQYF. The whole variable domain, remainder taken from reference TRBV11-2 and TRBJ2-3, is EAGVAQSPRYKIIEKRQSVAFWCNPISGHATLYWYQQILGQGPKLLIQFQNNGVVDDSQLPKDRFSAERLKGVDSTLKIQPAKLEDSAVYLCASSFTGTGRTDTQYFGPGTRLTVL.

For the CDR3, the DNA is TGTGCCAGTAGTTCCGGGACAGCTAATGAAAAACTGTTTTTT. Its protein is CASSSGTANEKLFF. The V call is TRBV19, the J call TRBJ1-4, with 7 bases that match TRBD1. This CDR3 spans 14 amino acids. After removal of 5 bases from V and 3 bases from J, the junction contained 3 bases not matched to a gene. Germline V gives CDR1 LNHDA, CDR2 SQIVND (reference sequence).